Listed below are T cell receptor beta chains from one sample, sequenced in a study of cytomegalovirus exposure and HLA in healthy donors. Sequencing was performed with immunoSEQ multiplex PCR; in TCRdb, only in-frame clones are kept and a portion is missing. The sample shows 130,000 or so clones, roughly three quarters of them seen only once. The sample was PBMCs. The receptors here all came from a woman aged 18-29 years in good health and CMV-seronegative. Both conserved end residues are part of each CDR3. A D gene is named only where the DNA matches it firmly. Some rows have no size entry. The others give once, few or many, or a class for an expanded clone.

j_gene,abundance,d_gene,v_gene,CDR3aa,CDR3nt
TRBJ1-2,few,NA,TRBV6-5,CASAPIGIHGYTF,TGTGCCAGCGCCCCGATTGGCATTCATGGCTACACCTTC
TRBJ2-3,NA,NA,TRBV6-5,CASSPRAGADTQYF,TGTGCCAGCAGTCCTCGGGCAGGGGCAGATACGCAGTATTTT
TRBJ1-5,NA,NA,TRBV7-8,CASSADSNQPQHF,TGTGCCAGCAGCGCAGATAGCAATCAGCCCCAGCATTTT
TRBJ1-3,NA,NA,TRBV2,CATRGESSGNTIYF,TGCGCAACTCGGGGAGAGAGCTCTGGAAACACCATATATTTT
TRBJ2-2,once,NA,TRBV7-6,CASSLIEESGELFF,TGTGCCAGCAGCCTAATAGAGGAATCCGGGGAGCTGTTTTTT
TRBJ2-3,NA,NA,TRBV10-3,CAISVQGTDTQYF,TGTGCCATCAGTGTACAGGGCACAGATACGCAGTATTTT
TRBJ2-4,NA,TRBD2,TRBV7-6,CASSLGSGRAKFIQYF,TGTGCCAGCAGCTTAGGTAGCGGGAGGGCGAAATTCATTCAGTACTTC
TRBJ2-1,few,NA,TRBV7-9,CASSLRPDRESSYNEQFF,TGTGCCAGCAGCCTGCGACCTGATCGGGAGAGCTCCTACAATGAGCAGTTCTTC
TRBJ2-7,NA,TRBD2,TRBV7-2,CASSLHGGSNAYEQYF,TGTGCCAGCAGCTTACACGGCGGGAGTAACGCCTACGAGCAGTACTTC
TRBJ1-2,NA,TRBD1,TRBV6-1,CASSARDRVIGGYTF,TGTGCCAGCAGTGCCAGGGACAGGGTAATAGGGGGCTACACCTTC
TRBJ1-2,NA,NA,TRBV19,CASSLAEDYGYTF,TGTGCCAGTAGCCTGGCGGAAGACTATGGCTACACCTTC
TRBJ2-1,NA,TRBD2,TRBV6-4,CASSEELAGANEQFF,TGTGCCAGCAGTGAGGAACTAGCGGGAGCCAATGAGCAGTTCTTC
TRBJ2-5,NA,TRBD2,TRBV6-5,CASTGLAGETQYF,TGTGCCAGCACGGGGCTAGCGGGAGAGACCCAGTACTTC
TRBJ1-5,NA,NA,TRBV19,CASSISKISRGSNQPQHF,TGTGCCAGTAGTATAAGCAAAATTTCACGGGGAAGCAATCAGCCCCAGCATTTT
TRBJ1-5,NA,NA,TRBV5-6,CASSYRGNQPQHF,TGTGCCAGCAGCTACAGGGGCAATCAGCCCCAGCATTTT
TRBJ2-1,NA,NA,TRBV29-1,CSVDGTGNEQFF,TGCAGCGTTGATGGGACTGGTAATGAGCAGTTCTTC
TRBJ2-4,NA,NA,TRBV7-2,CASSLGSLNIQYF,TGTGCCAGCAGCTTAGGGAGTTTAAACATTCAGTACTTC
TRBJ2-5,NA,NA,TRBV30,CAWRALPGAEETQYF,TGTGCCTGGCGCGCCCTCCCGGGTGCCGAAGAGACCCAGTACTTC
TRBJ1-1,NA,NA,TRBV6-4,CASSESITGFTEAFF,TGTGCCAGCAGTGAGTCAATTACAGGGTTCACTGAAGCTTTCTTT
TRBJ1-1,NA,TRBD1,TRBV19,CASNWGDRGRPGTEAFF,TGTGCCAGTAACTGGGGGGACAGGGGGCGCCCCGGGACTGAAGCTTTCTTT
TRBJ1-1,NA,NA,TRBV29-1,CSIPGGGTEAFF,TGCAGCATACCGGGGGGAGGCACTGAAGCTTTCTTT
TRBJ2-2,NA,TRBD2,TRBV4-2,CASSPGTSGDLGTGELFF,TGTGCCAGCAGCCCCGGGACTAGCGGAGATTTAGGGACCGGGGAGCTGTTTTTT
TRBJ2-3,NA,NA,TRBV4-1,CASSQLSTSTDTQYF,TGCGCCAGCAGCCAACTTTCGACTAGCACAGATACGCAGTATTTT
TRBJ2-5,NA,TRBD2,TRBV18,CASSPSSGRETQYF,TGTGCCAGCTCACCTTCTAGCGGGAGAGAGACCCAGTACTTC
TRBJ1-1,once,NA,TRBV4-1,CASSQDNGGYTEAFF,TGCGCCAGCAGCCAAGATAACGGAGGGTACACTGAAGCTTTCTTT
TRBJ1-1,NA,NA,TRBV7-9,CASSLNIQGEAFF,TGTGCCAGCAGCTTAAATATACAGGGTGAAGCTTTCTTT
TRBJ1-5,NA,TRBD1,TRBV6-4,CASSQGASNQPQHF,TGTGCCAGCAGTCAGGGGGCGAGCAATCAGCCCCAGCATTTT
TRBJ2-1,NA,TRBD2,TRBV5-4,CASSPSLAGEVEQFF,TGTGCCAGCAGCCCCTCTCTCGCGGGAGAGGTTGAGCAGTTCTTC
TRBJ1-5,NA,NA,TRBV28,CASSQPGQLSNQPQHF,TGTGCCAGCAGCCAACCGGGACAACTTAGCAATCAGCCCCAGCATTTT
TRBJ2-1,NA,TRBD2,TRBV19,CASSILAGGSYNEQFF,TGTGCCAGTAGTATACTTGCGGGAGGCTCCTACAATGAGCAGTTCTTC
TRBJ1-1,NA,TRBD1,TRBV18,CASSPLGTGATEAFF,TGTGCCAGCTCACCACTCGGGACAGGGGCCACTGAAGCTTTCTTT
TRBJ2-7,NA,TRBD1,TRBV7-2,CASSLTPGQGDEQYF,TGTGCCAGCAGCTTAACTCCGGGACAGGGCGACGAGCAGTACTTC
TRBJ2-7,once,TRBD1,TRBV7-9,CASSHGDRAHEQYF,TGTGCCAGCAGCCACGGGGACAGGGCCCACGAGCAGTACTTC
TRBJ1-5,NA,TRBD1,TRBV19,CASRSSRGRSNQPQHF,TGTGCCAGTCGCAGCTCCAGGGGGCGAAGCAATCAGCCCCAGCATTTT
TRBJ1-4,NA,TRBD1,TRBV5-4,CASSLFGDRVF,TGTGCCAGCAGCCTTTTCGGGGACAGGGTTTTT
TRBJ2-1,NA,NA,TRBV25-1,CASSDRRDADDNEQFF,TGTGCCAGCAGTGACCGCCGGGATGCGGACGACAATGAGCAGTTCTTC
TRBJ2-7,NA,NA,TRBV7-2,CASSLAGTSYEQYF,TGTGCCAGCAGCTTAGCGGGCACGTCCTACGAGCAGTACTTC
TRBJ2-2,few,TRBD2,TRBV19,CASRLAGGNTGELFF,TGTGCCAGCCGACTAGCGGGAGGAAACACCGGGGAGCTGTTTTTT
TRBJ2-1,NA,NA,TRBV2,CASSVDRSSYNEQFF,TGTGCCAGCAGTGTAGACAGATCCTCCTACAATGAGCAGTTCTTC
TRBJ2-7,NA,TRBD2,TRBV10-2,CASGDPLAGTPEQYF,TGCGCCAGCGGAGATCCCCTAGCGGGGACCCCCGAGCAGTACTTC
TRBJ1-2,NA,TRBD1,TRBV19,CASSLGDSSNYGYTF,TGTGCCAGTAGTTTGGGGGACAGCAGTAACTATGGCTACACCTTC
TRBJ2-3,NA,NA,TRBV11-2,CASSQGGGSTDTQYF,TGTGCCAGCAGCCAAGGAGGAGGAAGCACAGATACGCAGTATTTT
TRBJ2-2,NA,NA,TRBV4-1,CASSLSYLSGELFF,TGCGCCAGCAGCCTCAGTTATTTATCAGGGGAGCTGTTTTTT
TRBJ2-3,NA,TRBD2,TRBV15,CATSRGLAGGSTDTQYF,TGTGCCACCAGCAGGGGACTAGCGGGAGGGAGCACAGATACGCAGTATTTT
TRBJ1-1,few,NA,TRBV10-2,CASSRDTYTEAFF,TGCGCCAGCAGCCGGGACACATACACTGAAGCTTTCTTT
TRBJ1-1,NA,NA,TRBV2,CASSVGGGPNTEAFF,TGTGCCAGCAGTGTTGGGGGCGGACCGAACACTGAAGCTTTCTTT
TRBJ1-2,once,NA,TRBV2,CASKLGLRIGYTF,TGTGCCAGCAAACTGGGGCTTCGAATTGGCTACACCTTC
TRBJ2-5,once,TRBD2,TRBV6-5,CASKGAGGSQETQYF,TGTGCCTCAAAGGGAGCGGGAGGTTCACAAGAGACCCAGTACTTC
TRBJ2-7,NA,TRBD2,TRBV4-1,CASAGVGGGYEQYF,TGCGCCAGCGCCGGAGTGGGGGGGGGCTACGAGCAGTACTTC
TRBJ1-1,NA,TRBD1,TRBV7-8,CASSLNRDRQNTEAFF,TGTGCCAGCAGCTTAAACAGGGACAGGCAGAACACTGAAGCTTTCTTT